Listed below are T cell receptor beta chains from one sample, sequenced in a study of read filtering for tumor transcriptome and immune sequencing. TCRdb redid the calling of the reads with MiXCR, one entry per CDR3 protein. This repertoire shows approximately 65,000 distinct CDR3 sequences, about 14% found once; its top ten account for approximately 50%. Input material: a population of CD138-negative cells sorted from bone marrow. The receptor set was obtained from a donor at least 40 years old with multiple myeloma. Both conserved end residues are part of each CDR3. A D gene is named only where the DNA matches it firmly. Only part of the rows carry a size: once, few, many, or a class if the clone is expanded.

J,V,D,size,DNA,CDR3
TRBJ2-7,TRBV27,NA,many,TGTGCCAGCAGCCCCGGGGTAGGACTTCCAACCCCGAGAAATAGGTACGAGCAGTACTTC,CASSPGVGLPTPRNRYEQYF
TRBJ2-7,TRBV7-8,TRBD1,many,TGTGCCAGCAGCGTGGGACAGATCTCCTACGAGCAGTACTTC,CASSVGQISYEQYF
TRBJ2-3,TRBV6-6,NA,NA,TGTGCCAGCAGTTACCCTCAGGGAGGCACAGATACGCAGTATTTT,CASSYPQGGTDTQYF
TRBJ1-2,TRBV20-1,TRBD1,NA,TGCAGTGCTAATGGACAGGCTAACTATGGCTACACCTTC,CSANGQANYGYTF
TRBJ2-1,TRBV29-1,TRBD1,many,TGCAGCGCCCGGAGGGGACAGGGGGTATCCAATGAGCAGTTCTTC,CSARRGQGVSNEQFF
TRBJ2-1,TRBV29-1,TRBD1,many,TGCAGCGTTGAATATAACAGGGGTCGGAATGAGCAGTTCTTC,CSVEYNRGRNEQFF
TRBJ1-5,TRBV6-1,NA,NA,TGTGCCAGCAGTGAATTTGGGGGCCGCAATCAGCCCCAGCATTTT,CASSEFGGRNQPQHF
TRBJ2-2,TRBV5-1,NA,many,TGCGCCAGCAGGTCCCTAGCTGTGACCGGGGAGCTGTTTTTT,CASRSLAVTGELFF
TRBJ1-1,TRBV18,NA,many,TGTGCCAGCTCACCTTGGGAGTCTGAAGCTTTCTTT,CASSPWESEAFF
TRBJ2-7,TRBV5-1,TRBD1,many,TGCGCCAGCAGCTTGGGGGACAGGGGTTCGGCCGCACCCGAGCAGTACTTC,CASSLGDRGSAAPEQYF
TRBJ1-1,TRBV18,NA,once,TGTGCCAGCTCACCACTCCAAATTTCGGGCACGAACACTGATGCTTTCTTT,CASSPLQISGTNTDAFF
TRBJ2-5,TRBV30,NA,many,TGTGCCTGGAAGGGGGTTGAGACCCAGTACTTC,CAWKGVETQYF
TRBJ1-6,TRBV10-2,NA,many,TGCGCCAGCAGTGAGGAGGGGCCTTCACCCCTCCACTTT,CASSEEGPSPLHF
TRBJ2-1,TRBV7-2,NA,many,TGTGCCAGCAGCTTAGCGAAGATGGGTCGCTACAATGAGCAGTTCTTC,CASSLAKMGRYNEQFF
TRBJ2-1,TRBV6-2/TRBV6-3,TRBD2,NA,TGTGCCAGCAGTCTTACTAGCGGGGGAAACAATGAGCAGTTCTTC,CASSLTSGGNNEQFF
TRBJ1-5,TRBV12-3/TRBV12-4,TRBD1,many,TGTGCCAGCAGCCCGGGACAGGGCAATCAGCCCCAGCATTTT,CASSPGQGNQPQHF
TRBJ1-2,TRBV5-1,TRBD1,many,TGCGCCAGCAGCACTGGGACAGGCTCTGCTAACTATGGCTACACCTTC,CASSTGTGSANYGYTF
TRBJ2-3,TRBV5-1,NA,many,TGCGCCAGCAGCTTGTGGCTATCAAAAGGAACAGATACGCAGTATTTT,CASSLWLSKGTDTQYF
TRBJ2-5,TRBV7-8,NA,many,TGTGCCAGCAGCTTAGCGGAGGGGATCCAAGAGACCCAGTACTTC,CASSLAEGIQETQYF
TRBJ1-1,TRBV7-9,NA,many,TGTGCCAGCCGGCAGGGGAACACTGAAGCTTTCTTT,CASRQGNTEAFF
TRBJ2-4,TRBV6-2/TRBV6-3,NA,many,TGTGCCAGCAGTTACTCGGGCCCTCAGCCCAAAAACATTCAGTACTTC,CASSYSGPQPKNIQYF
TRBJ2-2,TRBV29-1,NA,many,TGCAGCGTTGAGGGCTCGGGGCCCGGGGAGCTGTTTTTT,CSVEGSGPGELFF
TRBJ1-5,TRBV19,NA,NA,TGTGCCAGTAGTATGCGGGGGGCAGGTCAGCCCCAGCATTTT,CASSMRGAGQPQHF
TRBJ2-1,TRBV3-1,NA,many,TGTGCCAGCAGCCAAGATCGAAGGAGAGGGCGGCAGAAGGAGCAGTTCTTC,CASSQDRRRGRQKEQFF
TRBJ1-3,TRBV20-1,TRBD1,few,TGCAGTGCTAGTGGTTTGGGACAGGGGGTAGGCTCTGGAAACACCATATATTTT,CSASGLGQGVGSGNTIYF
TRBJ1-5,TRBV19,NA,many,TGTGCCAGTAACCAAGGGGCGGCTAGCAATCAGCCCCAGCATTTT,CASNQGAASNQPQHF
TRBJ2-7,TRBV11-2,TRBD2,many,TGTGCCAGCAGCTTAGGGACTAGCGGCTACGAGCAGTACTTC,CASSLGTSGYEQYF
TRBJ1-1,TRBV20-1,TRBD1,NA,TGCAGTGCTTCCGGGACAGCCGATTGGAACACTGAAGCTCTCTTT,CSASGTADWNTEALF
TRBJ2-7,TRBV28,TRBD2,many,TGTGCCAGCAGACCCCTAGCGGGAGAAGTGTACGAGCAGTACTTC,CASRPLAGEVYEQYF
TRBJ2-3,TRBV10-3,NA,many,TGTGCCATCAGTGGGGATATTGAGGGTACGCAGTATTTT,CAISGDIEGTQYF
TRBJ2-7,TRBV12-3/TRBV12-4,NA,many,TGTGCCAGCAGCGGGGTACCGGGGGCACACTACGAGCAGTACTTC,CASSGVPGAHYEQYF
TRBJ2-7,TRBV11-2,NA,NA,TGTGCCAGCAGCCAGACCGGGAAGAGCTCCTACGAGCAGTACTTC,CASSQTGKSSYEQYF
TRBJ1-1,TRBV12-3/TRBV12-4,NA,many,TGTGCCAGCAGTGATAATAGGGGGGGCACTGAAGCTTTCTTT,CASSDNRGGTEAFF
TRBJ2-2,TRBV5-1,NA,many,TGCGCCAGCAGCTTGGAACGGGGGAACACCGGGGAGCTGTTTTTT,CASSLERGNTGELFF
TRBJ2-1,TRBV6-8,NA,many,TGTGCCAGCAGTTACTGGTTTAACTCCTACAATGAGCAGTTCTTC,CASSYWFNSYNEQFF
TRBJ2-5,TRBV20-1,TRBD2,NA,TGCAGTGCTAGGGGGACTAGCGCTCAAGAGACCCAGTACTTC,CSARGTSAQETQYF
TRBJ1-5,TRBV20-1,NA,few,TGCAGTGCTAGAGATCTTGGGGATCAGCCCCAGCATTTT,CSARDLGDQPQHF
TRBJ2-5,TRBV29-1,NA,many,TGCAGCGTTGAAATGGGGGGGTGGGGGCGAGAGACCCAGTACTTC,CSVEMGGWGRETQYF
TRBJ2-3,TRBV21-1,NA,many,TGTGCCAGCAGCAAGCCCCTATTCTCTGTGGCGGGAGTGGTAGATACGCAGTATTTT,CASSKPLFSVAGVVDTQYF
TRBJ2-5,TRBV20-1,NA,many,TGCAGTGCTGATCGAGGGCAAGAGACCCAGTACTTC,CSADRGQETQYF
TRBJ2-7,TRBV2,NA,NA,TGTGCCAGCAGTGAGGATCGGGCAACCTACGAGCAGTACTTC,CASSEDRATYEQYF
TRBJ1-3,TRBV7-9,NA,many,TGTGCCAGCAGCTTAGCAGGGACTGGAAACACCATATATTTT,CASSLAGTGNTIYF
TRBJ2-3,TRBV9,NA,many,TGTGCCAGCAGCGGCCTGGGGGCTGCGCAGTATTTT,CASSGLGAAQYF
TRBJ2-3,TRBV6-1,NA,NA,TGTGCCAGCAACCGGGACTTTACCACAGATACGCAGTATTTT,CASNRDFTTDTQYF
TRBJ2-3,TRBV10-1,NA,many,TGCGCCAGCAGTGATAGGTCCGGGACGGGCAGTAGGAATACGCAGTATTTT,CASSDRSGTGSRNTQYF